This is a list of T cell receptor beta chains from one sample in a study of blood T cell repertoires in COVID-19. The data were produced by immunoSEQ multiplex PCR, yet TCRdb's version contains in-frame clones alone and is incomplete. Seen here are about 200,000 clones, almost 90% observed once, and the top ten hold around 1.5%. The sequenced sample was peripheral blood. These receptors came from a man aged 18 to 29 with active or convalescent COVID-19. Each CDR3 is given with its conserved first and last residue. Each record gives: D gene, clone size, J gene, V gene, CDR3 protein, CDR3 DNA. D genes are given only for firm matches. Some rows have no size entry. The others give once, few or many, or a class for an expanded clone.

D gene: -
clone size: -
J gene: TRBJ2-4
V gene: TRBV6-5
CDR3 protein: CAEQGYIQYF
CDR3 DNA: TGTGCTGAACAGGGATACATTCAGTACTTC

D gene: TRBD1
clone size: -
J gene: TRBJ2-7
V gene: TRBV19
CDR3 protein: CASTHGQGSSYEQYF
CDR3 DNA: TGTGCCAGTACGCACGGACAGGGGAGCTCCTACGAGCAGTACTTC

D gene: -
clone size: few
J gene: TRBJ2-7
V gene: TRBV9
CDR3 protein: CASSPGDAYEQYF
CDR3 DNA: TGTGCCAGCAGCCCGGGGGACGCCTACGAGCAGTACTTC

D gene: -
clone size: -
J gene: TRBJ1-1
V gene: TRBV6-5
CDR3 protein: CASRLGSSNTEAFF
CDR3 DNA: TGTGCCAGCAGATTAGGGAGTTCGAACACTGAAGCTTTCTTT

D gene: -
clone size: -
J gene: TRBJ1-3
V gene: TRBV6-5
CDR3 protein: CASTLAGGNTIYF
CDR3 DNA: TGTGCCAGCACCCTCGCAGGTGGAAACACCATATATTTT

D gene: -
clone size: -
J gene: TRBJ1-6
V gene: TRBV18
CDR3 protein: CASSQGVSYNSPLHF
CDR3 DNA: TGTGCCAGCTCTCAGGGTGTCTCCTATAATTCACCCCTCCACTTT

D gene: TRBD1
clone size: -
J gene: TRBJ1-6
V gene: TRBV6-1
CDR3 protein: CASSEAAGQGNSPLHF
CDR3 DNA: TGTGCCAGCAGTGAGGCGGCGGGACAGGGGAATTCACCCCTCCACTTT

D gene: TRBD1
clone size: -
J gene: TRBJ1-4
V gene: TRBV27
CDR3 protein: CASSFIRTGLFVEKLFF
CDR3 DNA: TGTGCCAGCAGTTTCATCAGGACAGGGCTATTTGTGGAAAAACTGTTTTTT

D gene: TRBD1
clone size: -
J gene: TRBJ2-7
V gene: TRBV13
CDR3 protein: CASSALGTGGSYEQYF
CDR3 DNA: TGTGCCAGCAGCGCCCTAGGGACAGGGGGCAGCTACGAGCAGTACTTC

D gene: TRBD1
clone size: -
J gene: TRBJ1-1
V gene: TRBV19
CDR3 protein: CASSMRRGQENTEAFF
CDR3 DNA: TGTGCCAGTAGTATGCGGAGGGGGCAGGAGAACACTGAAGCTTTCTTT

D gene: -
clone size: -
J gene: TRBJ2-4
V gene: TRBV5-1
CDR3 protein: CASSLAFSDIAKNIQYF
CDR3 DNA: TGCGCCAGCAGCTTGGCCTTCTCAGATATAGCCAAAAACATTCAGTACTTC

D gene: TRBD2
clone size: -
J gene: TRBJ2-3
V gene: TRBV5-4
CDR3 protein: CASSLGTSGSADTQYF
CDR3 DNA: TGTGCCAGCAGCTTAGGGACTAGCGGGAGTGCAGATACGCAGTATTTT

D gene: -
clone size: -
J gene: TRBJ1-2
V gene: TRBV10-3
CDR3 protein: CAIRSGNQGGYTF
CDR3 DNA: TGTGCCATCCGTTCGGGGAATCAAGGTGGCTACACCTTC

D gene: -
clone size: -
J gene: TRBJ1-5
V gene: TRBV18
CDR3 protein: CASSPVPSGMGNQPQHF
CDR3 DNA: TGTGCCAGCTCACCAGTTCCGTCGGGTATGGGCAATCAGCCCCAGCATTTT

D gene: -
clone size: once
J gene: TRBJ2-2
V gene: TRBV11-2
CDR3 protein: CASSLAFGGRDTGELFF
CDR3 DNA: TGTGCCAGCAGCTTAGCTTTCGGGGGGCGAGACACCGGGGAGCTGTTTTTT

D gene: -
clone size: -
J gene: TRBJ1-5
V gene: TRBV4-1
CDR3 protein: CASSRDRRNQPQHF
CDR3 DNA: TGCGCCAGCAGTCGCGACAGGAGAAATCAGCCCCAGCATTTT

D gene: -
clone size: -
J gene: TRBJ1-1
V gene: TRBV19
CDR3 protein: CASGGGANTEAFF
CDR3 DNA: TGTGCCAGTGGGGGGGGAGCTAACACTGAAGCTTTCTTT

D gene: -
clone size: -
J gene: TRBJ1-2
V gene: TRBV2
CDR3 protein: CASSEGQGFGGYTF
CDR3 DNA: TGTGCCAGCAGTGAAGGGCAGGGGTTCGGCGGCTACACCTTC

D gene: -
clone size: -
J gene: TRBJ1-1
V gene: TRBV11-1
CDR3 protein: CASSSGGLNTEAFF
CDR3 DNA: TGTGCCAGCAGCTCTGGGGGCCTGAACACTGAAGCTTTCTTT

D gene: -
clone size: -
J gene: TRBJ1-1
V gene: TRBV19
CDR3 protein: CASEQGLGAFF
CDR3 DNA: TGTGCCAGTGAACAGGGATTAGGAGCTTTCTTT

D gene: TRBD1
clone size: -
J gene: TRBJ1-4
V gene: TRBV10-1
CDR3 protein: CASSELNFDRVSTNEKLFF
CDR3 DNA: TGCGCCAGCAGTGAGTTAAATTTCGACAGGGTGTCAACTAATGAAAAACTGTTTTTT

D gene: -
clone size: -
J gene: TRBJ2-1
V gene: TRBV11-2
CDR3 protein: CASSLDLAVSYNEQFF
CDR3 DNA: TGTGCCAGCAGCTTAGATCTGGCAGTCTCCTACAATGAGCAGTTCTTC

D gene: -
clone size: -
J gene: TRBJ1-1
V gene: TRBV12-3/TRBV12-4
CDR3 protein: CASSTRTGGEAFF
CDR3 DNA: TGTGCCAGCAGTACAAGGACTGGGGGGGAAGCTTTCTTT

D gene: -
clone size: once
J gene: TRBJ1-4
V gene: TRBV4-1
CDR3 protein: CASSQVPPGVGEKLFF
CDR3 DNA: TGCGCCAGCAGCCAAGTTCCGCCAGGGGTCGGTGAAAAACTGTTTTTT

D gene: TRBD1
clone size: -
J gene: TRBJ1-2
V gene: TRBV6-1
CDR3 protein: CASSEEEGTGGFGYTF
CDR3 DNA: TGTGCCAGCAGTGAAGAGGAGGGGACAGGGGGCTTTGGCTACACCTTC

D gene: -
clone size: -
J gene: TRBJ1-2
V gene: TRBV4-3
CDR3 protein: CASSQAGGNYGYTF
CDR3 DNA: TGCGCCAGCAGCCAAGCCGGAGGGAACTATGGCTACACCTTC

D gene: TRBD2
clone size: -
J gene: TRBJ2-1
V gene: TRBV19
CDR3 protein: CASSSLRDYDNEQFF
CDR3 DNA: TGTGCCAGTAGTTCCCTTCGGGACTACGACAATGAGCAGTTCTTC

D gene: -
clone size: -
J gene: TRBJ2-7
V gene: TRBV5-1
CDR3 protein: CASSESGATGSSEQYF
CDR3 DNA: TGCGCCAGCAGCGAGAGCGGCGCGACAGGATCTTCCGAGCAGTACTTC

D gene: TRBD2
clone size: -
J gene: TRBJ2-3
V gene: TRBV7-8
CDR3 protein: CASSLAFAGGLSSTDTQYF
CDR3 DNA: TGTGCCAGCAGCTTAGCTTTTGCGGGAGGACTCTCTAGCACAGATACGCAGTATTTT